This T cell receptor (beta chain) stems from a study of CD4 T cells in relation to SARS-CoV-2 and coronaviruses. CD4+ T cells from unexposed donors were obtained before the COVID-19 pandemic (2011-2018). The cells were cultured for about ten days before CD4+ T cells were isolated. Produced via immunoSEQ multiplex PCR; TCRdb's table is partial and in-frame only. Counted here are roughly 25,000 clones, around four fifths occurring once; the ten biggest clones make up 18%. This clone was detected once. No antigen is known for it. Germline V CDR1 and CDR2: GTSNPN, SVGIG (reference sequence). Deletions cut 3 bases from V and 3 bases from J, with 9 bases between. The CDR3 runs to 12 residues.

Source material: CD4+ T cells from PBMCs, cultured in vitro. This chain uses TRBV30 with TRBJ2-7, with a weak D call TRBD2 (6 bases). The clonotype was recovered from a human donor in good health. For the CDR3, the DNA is TGTGCCTGGAGCGGGGGTAGCTACGAGCAGTACTTC. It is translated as CAWSGGSYEQYF.